This entry lists 5 T cell receptor beta chains sequenced from one sample in a study of tissue T cells after allogeneic stem cell transplantation. Assay used: immunoSEQ multiplex PCR; TCRdb lists only in-frame clones, some missing. Altogether about 6,300 clones are present, 69% being singletons, with the ten largest covering around 25%. The sample was tissue from the stomach, taken at autopsy. The receptors were gathered from a woman aged 18-55 years with breast cancer.

This CDR3 is CASSSAWQNTEAFF. CDR3 DNA sequence: TGTGCCAGCAGTTCGGCTTGGCAGAACACTGAAGCTTTCTTT. The chain has TRBV28 and TRBJ1-1; D unclear. Deletions cut 4 bases from V and 1 base from J, with 10 bases between. The CDR3 has 14 amino acids. Germline lookup yields CDR1 MDHEN and CDR2 SYDVKM.

The chain uses TRBV10-3 and TRBJ2-5; 11 nucleotides align to TRBD2. CDR1 ENHRY and CDR2 SYGVKD come from the germline V gene. The trim removed 4 bases at V and 1 base at J, leaving 8 bases unmatched. This CDR3 region has 17 residues. CDR3: CAISVGLGTSGQETQYF. The CDR3, as DNA: TGTGCCATCAGTGTGGGCCTCGGGACTAGCGGCCAAGAGACCCAGTACTTC.

The V and J genes are TRBV4-1 and TRBJ2-5, with 12 bases lining up with TRBD1. This CDR3 has 15 residues. Germline values: CDR1 MGHRA, CDR2 YSYEKL. Germline trimming cut 3 bases from V and 6 bases from J; bases unmatched to any gene: 5. CDR3 in DNA: TGCGCCAGCAGCCATCTGGGACAGGGGGCGCAGACCCAGTACTTC. The encoded protein is CASSHLGQGAQTQYF.

The V gene is TRBV19, the J gene TRBJ2-1; 10 nucleotides agree with TRBD1. The V gene's germline CDR1 is LNHDA and CDR2 SQIVND (reference sequence). V was pared by 5 bases and J by 8 bases, with 9 bases of the junction left unmatched. The length of the CDR3 is 15 residues. The CDR3 loop is CASSQGQGIIYEQFF. CDR3 coding DNA: TGTGCCAGTAGTCAGGGACAGGGGATCATCTATGAGCAGTTCTTC.

This chain connects TRBV2 to TRBJ2-7; D may be TRBD2 (5 bases). Germline-derived CDR1 and CDR2 are SNHLY and FYNNEI. The CDR3 covers 14 residues. The V end was cut by 10 bases, the J end by 1 base, with 17 bases between. The CDR3 coding sequence is TGTGCCACTCCAACCCGACCGGGGTCCTACGAGCAGTACTTC. This sequence encodes CATPTRPGSYEQYF.